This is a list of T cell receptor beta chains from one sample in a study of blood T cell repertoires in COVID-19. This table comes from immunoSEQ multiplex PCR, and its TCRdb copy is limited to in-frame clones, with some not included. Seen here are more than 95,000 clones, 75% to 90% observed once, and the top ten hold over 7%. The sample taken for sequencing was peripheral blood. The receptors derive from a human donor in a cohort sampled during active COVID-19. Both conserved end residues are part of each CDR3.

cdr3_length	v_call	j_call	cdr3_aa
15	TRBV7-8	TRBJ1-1	CASSLSPGSDTEAFF
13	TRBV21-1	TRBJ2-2	CARRGVKTGELFF
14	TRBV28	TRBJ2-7	CASRNPGASYEQYF
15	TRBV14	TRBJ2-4	CASSQDRPGRDIQYF
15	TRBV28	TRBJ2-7	CASSLSGTGILEQYF
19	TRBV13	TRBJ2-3	CASSPQPQKRGKGTDTQYF
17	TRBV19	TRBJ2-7	CASTPEASGGYVHEQYF
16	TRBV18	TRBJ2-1	CASSPLASGGGGEQFF
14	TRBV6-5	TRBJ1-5	CASTFRRGHQPQHF
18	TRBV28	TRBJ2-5	CASIAPVGGRRGGETQYF
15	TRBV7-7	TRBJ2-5	CASSLGVGGRETQYF
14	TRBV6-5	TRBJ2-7	CASCPARGHYEQYF
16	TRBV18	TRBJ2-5	CASSPRTTEREETQYF
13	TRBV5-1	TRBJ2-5	CASSLVGRETQYF
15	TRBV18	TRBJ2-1	CASSPQRGPYNEQFF
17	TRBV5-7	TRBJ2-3	CASSLWREGPLTDTQYF
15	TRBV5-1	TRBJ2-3	CASRVGLAATDTQYF
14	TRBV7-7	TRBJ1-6	CASSLQGRNSPLHF
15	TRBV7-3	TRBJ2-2	CASHLGQPNTGELFF
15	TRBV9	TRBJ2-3	CASSVAGGSTDTQYF
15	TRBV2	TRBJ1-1	CASPIGGTANTEAFF
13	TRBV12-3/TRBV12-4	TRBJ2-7	CASARGGSYEQYF
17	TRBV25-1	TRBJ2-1	CASSGLQGPGTYNEQFF
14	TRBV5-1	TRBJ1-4	CASSDTGGAEKLFF
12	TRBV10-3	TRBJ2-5	CAISSSQETQYF
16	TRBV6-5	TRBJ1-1	CASSYLSGTGDTEAFF